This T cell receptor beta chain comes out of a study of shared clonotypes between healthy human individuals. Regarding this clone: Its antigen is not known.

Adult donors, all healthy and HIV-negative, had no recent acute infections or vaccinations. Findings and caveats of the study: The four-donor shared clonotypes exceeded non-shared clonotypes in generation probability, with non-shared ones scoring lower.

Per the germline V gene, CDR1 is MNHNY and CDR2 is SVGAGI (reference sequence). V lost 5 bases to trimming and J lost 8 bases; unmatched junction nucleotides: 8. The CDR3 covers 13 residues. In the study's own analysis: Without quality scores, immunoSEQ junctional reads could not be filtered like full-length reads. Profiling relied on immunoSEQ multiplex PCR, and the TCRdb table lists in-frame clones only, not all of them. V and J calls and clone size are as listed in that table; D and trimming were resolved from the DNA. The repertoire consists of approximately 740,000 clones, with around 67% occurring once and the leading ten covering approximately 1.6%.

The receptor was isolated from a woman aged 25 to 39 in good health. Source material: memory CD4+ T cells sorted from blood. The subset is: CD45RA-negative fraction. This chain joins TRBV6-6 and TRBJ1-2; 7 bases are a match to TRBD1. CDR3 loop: CASSISGQRGYTF. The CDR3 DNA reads TGTGCCAGCAGTATCTCGGGACAGCGCGGCTACACCTTC.